Below, 18 T cell receptor beta chains from the same sample are listed, as sequenced in a study of blood T cell repertoires in COVID-19. The method was immunoSEQ multiplex PCR; TCRdb's version includes in-frame clones alone and lacks a portion of them. Of some 260,000 clones listed, about nine tenths are singletons. Sequenced: PBMCs or T cells enriched from blood (not recorded which). These receptors were collected from a man in his forties who had recovered from COVID-19.

The gene calls are TRBV2 and TRBJ1-6; 7 nucleotides match TRBD1. The germline V gene has CDR1 SNHLY and CDR2 FYNNEI. The CDR3 has 14 residues. V was clipped by 6 bases and J by 6 bases; unmatched bases: 5. The CDR3 DNA reads TGTGCCAGCAGCGTACAGGGGAGTAATTCACCCCTCCACTTT. Its translation: CASSVQGSNSPLHF.

The sample holds one count of this clone. The chain employs TRBV5-4 and TRBJ1-1, with D uncertain. Deletions cut 4 bases from V and 6 bases from J, with 16 bases between. The CDR3 extends over 14 amino acids. CDR1 and CDR2 from the germline V gene are SGHNT and YYREEE (reference sequence). CDR3 sequence: CASSRTLEVPEAFF. The CDR3 coding sequence is TGTGCCAGCAGCCGGACCCTGGAGGTGCCTGAAGCTTTCTTT. The full variable domain, in which reference TRBV5-4 and TRBJ1-1 provide the parts outside the CDR3, is ETGVTQSPTHLIKTRGQQVTLRCSSQSGHNTVSWYQQALGQGPQFIFQYYREEENGRGNFPPRFSGLQFPNYSSELNVNALELDDSALYLCASSRTLEVPEAFFGQGTRLTVV.

The CDR3 DNA reads TGTGCCAGCAGTTTACTGGGACAGGGTTCCGGGGCCAACGTCCTGACTTTC. Its translation: CASSLLGQGSGANVLTF. The J gene is TRBJ2-6, the V gene TRBV27; 9 bases map to TRBD1. Germline CDR1 reads MNHEY; CDR2 reads SMNVEV (reference sequence). V lost 2 bases and J lost 4; bases outside the gene matches: 6. This CDR3 has 17 residues.

The chain joins TRBV5-6 to TRBJ2-3, with 9 bases identical to TRBD1. V lost 4 bases and J lost 4; bases outside the gene matches: 10. The germline gives CDR1 SGHDT, CDR2 YYEEEE. There are 16 residues in the CDR3. As DNA, the CDR3 is TGTGCCAGCAGCCTAAGTTGGGACAGGGTACCAGATACGCAGTATTTT. This encodes CASSLSWDRVPDTQYF.

This clone has only a few counts. This chain joins TRBV2 and TRBJ2-1; 10 nucleotides align to TRBD2. The germline V gene has CDR1 SNHLY and CDR2 FYNNEI. The CDR3 runs to 17 residues. V dropped 1 base and J dropped 4; count of bases not matched to a gene: 7. The CDR3 protein is CASSEDPSGRGYNEQFF. DNA for the CDR3: TGTGCCAGCAGTGAAGACCCTAGCGGGAGAGGGTACAATGAGCAGTTCTTC.

This clone appeared a single time. V gene TRBV11-2 combines with J gene TRBJ2-7; a possible D gene is TRBD2 (6 bases). The V gene lost 5 bases and the J gene lost 0 bases, with 14 bases spanning the gap. The germline V gene has CDR1 SGHAT and CDR2 FQNNGV. The length of the CDR3 is 15 residues. CDR3 region: CASSPGSWDSYEQYF. CDR3 bases: TGTGCCAGCAGCCCCGGGAGTTGGGACTCCTACGAGCAGTACTTC.

CDR3 residues: CAWRQGSTDTQYF. CDR3 DNA: TGTGCCTGGAGACAGGGAAGCACAGATACGCAGTATTTT. The chain is built from TRBV30 and TRBJ2-3; the D gene is possibly TRBD1 (6 bases). CDR1 is GTSNPN and CDR2 is SVGIG in the germline V gene (reference sequence). The CDR3 has 13 amino acids. V lost 3 bases and J 0 bases, leaving 7 bases between the germline ends.

The chain carries TRBV27 and TRBJ2-7; 7 nucleotides align to TRBD1. Germline V lookup: CDR1 MNHEY, CDR2 SMNVEV (reference sequence). V shed 4 bases and J 3 bases; nucleotides not matched to a gene: 3. The CDR3 extends over 13 amino acids. CDR3 nucleotide sequence: TGTGCCAGCAGTTCGGGACAGATCTACGAGCAGTACTTC. This sequence encodes CASSSGQIYEQYF.

V gene TRBV29-1 combines with J gene TRBJ1-1, with D uncertain. Germline CDR1 is SQVTM and CDR2 is ANQGSEA. The V and J ends lost 6 bases and 0 bases respectively, with 8 bases between them. CDR3 length equals 12 residues. The CDR3 DNA follows: TGCAGCGTCCCCGGGGTGAACACTGAAGCTTTCTTT. Its protein product is CSVPGVNTEAFF.

As DNA, the CDR3 is TGTGCCAGCAGTGGAGCACTTGGGGCCAACGTCCTGACTTTC. Encoded protein: CASSGALGANVLTF. The rearrangement links TRBV2 to TRBJ2-6; D call uncertain. The CDR3 sequence is 14 residues long. V was trimmed by 4 bases and J by 3 bases, leaving 7 bases between them. Germline assignment: CDR1 SNHLY and CDR2 FYNNEI.

The chain couples TRBV4-2 to TRBJ1-4; a possible D gene is TRBD1 (5 bases). Germline V CDR1 and CDR2: LGHNA, YNFKEQ. V was shortened by 1 base and J by 7 bases, with 16 bases between the two germline ends. CDR3 size: 16 residues. The CDR3 loop is CASSQAVGGPGEKLFF. In DNA form, the CDR3 reads TGTGCCAGCAGCCAAGCTGTGGGGGGACCTGGTGAAAAACTGTTTTTT.

This chain uses TRBV4-2 with TRBJ2-7, with D possibly being TRBD2 (5 bases). This CDR3 has 16 residues. With 0 bases removed from V and 4 bases from J, the gap between germline ends came to 16 bases. Germline V gives CDR1 LGHNA, CDR2 YNFKEQ. CDR3 nucleotides: TGTGCCAGCAGCCAAGATTTGTCAGAGTGGAGGTACGAGCAGTACTTC. It yields the protein CASSQDLSEWRYEQYF.

The chain joins TRBV11-2 to TRBJ2-7, with no clear D. The CDR3 totals 12 residues. Trimming removed 1 base from V and 3 bases from J, with 4 bases in between. CDR1 and CDR2 from the germline V gene are SGHAT and FQNNGV. Written as DNA, the CDR3 is TGTGCCAGCAGCTTAGCGGGCTACGAGCAGTACTTC. Residues: CASSLAGYEQYF. The full variable domain, completed using reference TRBV11-2 and TRBJ2-7, is EAGVAQSPRYKIIEKRQSVAFWCNPISGHATLYWYQQILGQGPKLLIQFQNNGVVDDSQLPKDRFSAERLKGVDSTLKIQPAKLEDSAVYLCASSLAGYEQYFGPGTRLTVT.

The chain carries TRBV9 and TRBJ1-2; TRBD1 matches at 9 bases. Per germline, CDR1 SGDLS and CDR2 YYNGEE. V lost 1 base, J lost 7 bases, and 5 bases stayed unmatched. The CDR3 consists of 14 residues. The CDR3 bases are TGTGCCAGCAGCGTAAGGGACAGGGTTATTGGCTACACCTTC. This sequence encodes CASSVRDRVIGYTF.

The V and J genes are TRBV2 and TRBJ2-2, with D maybe TRBD2 (5 bases). Germline V gives CDR1 SNHLY, CDR2 FYNNEI. The CDR3 loop spans 17 amino acids. Trimming cost V 5 bases and J 0 bases, with 16 bases left between them. DNA of the CDR3: TGTGCCAGCAGTACCTCCCGCGGGTTCGCGAACACCGGGGAGCTGTTTTTT. Translation gives CASSTSRGFANTGELFF.

The rearrangement joins TRBV28 to TRBJ2-7; TRBD1 agrees at 7 bases. The junction had 7 bases not matched to a gene; V was cut back by 10 bases and J by 1 base. Looked up from germline, CDR1 is MDHEN and CDR2 is SYDVKM. The CDR3 has 13 residues. The CDR3 nucleotides read TGTGCCACCGTGCCGGGACAGTCCTACGAGCAGTACTTC. Amino acids: CATVPGQSYEQYF. Full variable domain (missing parts from reference TRBV28 and TRBJ2-7): DVKVTQSSRYLVKRTGEKVFLECVQDMDHENMFWYRQDPGLGLRLIYFSYDVKMKEKGDIPEGYSVSREKKERFSLILESASTNQTSMYLCATVPGQSYEQYFGPGTRLTVT.

The rearrangement links TRBV5-1 to TRBJ1-3; D is perhaps TRBD1 (5 bases). In germline, CDR1 is SGHRS, CDR2 YFSETQ. Trimming removed 0 bases at V and 4 bases at J, with 11 bases between. This CDR3 comprises 15 residues. CDR3 sequence: CASSLAGRAGNTIYF. In DNA, the CDR3 is TGCGCCAGCAGCTTGGCCGGCAGGGCCGGAAACACCATATATTTT.

The CDR3 bases are TGCGCCAGCAGCCACCCAGAGGTAATTGACGGCCTCCACTTT. This encodes CASSHPEVIDGLHF. The chain has TRBV4-1 and TRBJ1-6; D is undetermined. Trimming stripped 3 bases from V and 15 bases from J, with 18 bases between. Germline CDR1 reads MGHRA; CDR2 reads YSYEKL. There are 14 residues in the CDR3.